This T cell receptor (beta chain) is drawn from a study of blood T cell repertoires in COVID-19 (dated by TCRdb to 2019 to 2021). For the wider study: The collaborator samples originated in the United States, Italy and Spain and spanned the acute and convalescent phases of COVID-19. The repertoires were released in a freely available public database intended as a resource for research on the immune response to SARS-CoV-2. A de-identified subject ID, COVID-19 status, age in years and sex were almost always included in the sample metadata. Where HLA class I and class II types were available, the types were taken from metadata supplied by the sample provider, not from assay-based typing. Deeply sampled blood TCRbeta repertoires from subjects exposed to, actively infected with, or recovered from COVID-19 were included in the dataset. The material from the prospective study consisted of cDNA or gDNA derived from T cells, B-cell-depleted T cells, or PBMCs. Samples came from the ongoing ImmuneRACE study (first 160 participants) plus 1,254 subjects from 6 global collaborators.

Participants in the prospective study were enrolled through a virtual design, were aged about 18 to 90 years, and lived in 24 United States geographic areas. Cohort assignment in the prospective study relied on participant-reported clinical history from a screening survey and a study questionnaire. ImmuneRACE Cohort 3 recovered participants were defined by two consecutive negative NP/OP PCR tests, healthcare professional clearance, or symptom resolution. In the prospective study, mobile phlebotomists collected whole blood, serum and a nasopharyngeal or oropharyngeal swab from each participant. Prospective study participants could optionally give additional blood draws and questionnaires over an approximately two-month period. Prospective study blood samples were shipped either frozen or at room temperature before DNA extraction. Remarks on this clone: Its antigen is not yet known. Within one base of it there is no much larger clone, and no base qualities were kept.

Including cysteine and phenylalanine, the CDR3 has 12 amino acids. The entry retains the CDR3 DNA only, 36 bases that are in frame from base 1. Looking up the germline V gene yields CDR1 KGHSH and CDR2 LQKENI. Here V drops 3 bases and J drops 5 bases, and the junction holds 0 bases not matched to any gene. TCRbeta CDR3 regions were amplified from genomic DNA using the immunoSEQ Assay, a bias-controlled multiplex PCR. For the original study's pipeline: Nucleated cell counts per sample were estimated from amplification of reference gene primers within the assay. To quantify the absolute abundance of each unique TCRbeta CDR3 rearrangement, sequence reads were collapsed and filtered. Productive Simpson clonality was computed per sample as the square root of Simpson's diversity index over productive rearrangements. Held by TCRdb, this immuneACCESS table contains in-frame sequences only and omits some clones. Under half of the omission traces to an unresolved V gene where checked; the cause of the rest is unknown. V, J and clone size reflect that table, while D and trimming were determined from the DNA. The sample data list 200,000 to 300,000 clones, and 85% to 90% of these were observed just once. The leading ten clones occupy over 1.5% of the sample.

General study outcomes and caveats: How much clinical and demographic metadata was included differed by source and by participant, and the metadata was provided uncurated.

The sequence joins TRBV18 to TRBJ1-1; 7 central nucleotides agree with TRBD1. The sequenced sample consisted of PBMCs or T cells enriched from blood (not recorded which). The receptor was derived from a man in his forties or fifties who had recovered from COVID-19. The CDR3 in this case is CASSPTGTEAFF. The DNA sequence follows: TGTGCCAGCTCACCGACAGGGACTGAAGCTTTCTTT.